Here is one TCR beta chain with its context. This sample is drawn from a study of blood T cell repertoires in COVID-19. Trimming at V came to 5 bases and at J to 6 bases, leaving 9 bases not matched to a gene. CDR1 and CDR2 (germline): SGHAT, FQNNGV. The CDR3 length is 16 residues. Methods used by the authors: For nucleated cells, counts were estimated from reference gene primer amplification. TCRdb keeps only in-frame clones here, not all; method: immunoSEQ multiplex PCR. That table furnishes V, J and clone size, whereas the DNA furnished D and trimming. The data show roughly 250,000 clones, about 86% seen once.

The receptor's source is a woman under 40 with COVID-19, enrolled during active disease. This chain connects TRBV11-2 to TRBJ2-1; 11 bases agree with TRBD2. Sequencing was done on a sample of peripheral blood. CDR3 nucleotides: TGTGCCAGCAGCCCCTCACTAGCGGGGGCCACCAATGAGCAGTTCTTC. Protein sequence: CASSPSLAGATNEQFF.